One sample yielded the 26 T cell receptor beta chains listed below, sequenced in a study of blood T cell repertoires in COVID-19. TCRdb keeps only in-frame clones here, not all; method: immunoSEQ multiplex PCR. Found here are roughly 86,000 clones, 60% to 85% of them singletons; the top ten hold roughly 8.2%. The specimen was peripheral blood. Receptor source: a man aged 50 to 60 who had recovered from COVID-19.

The chain links TRBV4-1 to TRBJ2-2; 13 bases fit TRBD2. V trimming: 4 bases; J trimming: 6 bases; junction bases outside the gene matches: 2. Germline V gene data show CDR1 as MGHRA and CDR2 as YSYEKL. The CDR3 has 15 residues. CDR3 region: CASSPGLAGAGELFF. CDR3 coding DNA: TGCGCCAGCAGCCCTGGACTAGCGGGAGCCGGGGAGCTGTTTTTT.

The V gene is TRBV6-2 or TRBV6-3, the J gene TRBJ1-1, with TRBD1 identical over 7 bases. V lost 6 bases, J lost 5 bases, and 9 bases stayed unmatched. The germline V gene encodes CDR1 MNHEY and CDR2 SVGEGT. The CDR3 contains 14 residues. The DNA of the CDR3 is TGTGCCAGCAGCCTAAACCGACAGGGTACTGAAGCTTTCTTT. Its translation: CASSLNRQGTEAFF.

The chain has TRBV5-1 and TRBJ1-1; tentatively, D is TRBD1 (5 bases). The length of the CDR3 is 14 residues. Germline CDR1 SGHRS, CDR2 YFSETQ. V lost 0 bases and J lost 4, with 10 bases in between. Written as DNA, the CDR3 is TGCGCCAGCAGCTTGGCCTGGGGGGGCACTGAAGCTTTCTTT. Protein: CASSLAWGGTEAFF.

The V call is TRBV28, the J call TRBJ2-2; the D gene is possibly TRBD1 (6 bases). The ends were cut back, 5 bases at V and 3 bases at J, with 7 bases in the middle. CDR3 length: 13 amino acids. Looked up from germline, CDR1 is MDHEN and CDR2 is SYDVKM. The DNA of the CDR3 is TGTGCCAGCAGTCCAGGGGACACCGGGGAGCTGTTTTTT. Residues: CASSPGDTGELFF.

This clone has at least ten counts. CDR3 sequence reads: CASSPTGTSAGEQYF. In DNA form, the CDR3 reads TGTGCCAGCAGCCCCACCGGGACTAGCGCGGGAGAGCAGTACTTC. The chain links TRBV7-2 to TRBJ2-7; 10 nucleotides agree with TRBD2. The junction had 11 bases not matched to a gene; V was cut back by 5 bases and J by 7 bases. The germline V gene encodes CDR1 SGHTA and CDR2 FQGNSA. CDR3 length: 15 residues.

This CDR3 reads CASSLGGELSPLHF. The CDR3 bases are TGTGCCAGCAGCTTAGGAGGGGAACTCTCACCCCTCCACTTT. The chain employs TRBV7-3 and TRBJ1-6; possibly TRBD1 for D (5 bases). Trimming cost V 2 bases and J 10 bases, with 12 bases left between them. Germline values: CDR1 SGHTA, CDR2 FQGTGA. This CDR3 spans 14 amino acids. Based on the CDR3 plus reference TRBV7-3 and TRBJ1-6, the full variable domain is GAGVSQTPSNKVTEKGKYVELRCDPISGHTALYWYRQSLGQGPEFLIYFQGTGAADDSGLPNDRFFAVRPEGSVSTLKIQRTERGDSAVYLCASSLGGELSPLHFGNGTRLTVT.

The V call is TRBV27, the J call TRBJ2-7; no clear D gene. Germline V lookup: CDR1 MNHEY, CDR2 SMNVEV (reference sequence). Trimming removed 3 bases from V and 4 bases from J, with 4 bases in between. This CDR3 has 11 residues. The CDR3 sequence: CASSLTYEQYF. The CDR3 DNA is TGTGCCAGCAGTTTGACTTACGAGCAGTACTTC.

The chain couples TRBV2 to TRBJ1-6; D unclear. CDR3 length: 14 residues. Germline loops: CDR1 SNHLY, CDR2 FYNNEI. Trimming left V 2 bases short and J 9 bases short, with 11 bases between. CDR3: CASSEQREGSPLHF. In DNA form, the CDR3 reads TGTGCCAGCAGTGAACAAAGGGAGGGTTCACCCCTCCACTTT.

The chain combines TRBV5-1 with TRBJ1-2; TRBD1 aligns across 12 bases. The CDR3 spans 14 residues. Germline lookup yields CDR1 SGHRS and CDR2 YFSETQ. J was trimmed by 2 bases and V by 5 bases; bases with no gene match: 1. In DNA, the CDR3 is TGCGCCAGCAGGGGGACAGGGGGCAACTATGGCTACACCTTC. Residues: CASRGTGGNYGYTF. Variable domain in full (rest from reference TRBV5-1 and TRBJ1-2): KAGVTQTPRYLIKTRGQQVTLSCSPISGHRSVSWYQQTPGQGLQFLFEYFSETQRNKGNFPGRFSGRQFSNSRSEMNVSTLELGDSALYLCASRGTGGNYGYTFGSGTRLTVV.

The rearrangement uses TRBV24-1 and TRBJ2-7; D uncertain. Trimming took 5 bases from V and 0 from J, leaving 7 bases between them. The CDR3 contains 13 residues. Germline CDR1 reads KGHDR; CDR2 reads SFDVKD. The CDR3 bases are TGTGCCACCAGTGGAAGAGACTCCTACGAGCAGTACTTC. As protein: CATSGRDSYEQYF.

This chain joins TRBV9 and TRBJ2-1, with 7 bases matching TRBD2. The germline gives CDR1 SGDLS, CDR2 YYNGEE. The CDR3 is 17 amino acids. V lost 3 bases, J lost 5 bases, and 14 bases stayed unmatched. CDR3 coding DNA: TGTGCCAGCAGCGCCGCTTCGGGGCGGGAGTTAAACAATGAGCAGTTCTTC. This translates into CASSAASGRELNNEQFF. Complete variable domain (other parts from reference TRBV9 and TRBJ2-1): DSGVTQTPKHLITATGQRVTLRCSPRSGDLSVYWYQQSLDQGLQFLIQYYNGEERAKGNILERFSAQQFPDLHSELNLSSLELGDSALYFCASSAASGRELNNEQFFGPGTRLTVL.

J is TRBJ1-6 and V is TRBV19, with D unresolved. The V gene lost 6 bases and the J gene lost 8 bases, with 14 bases spanning the gap. Per the germline V gene, CDR1 is LNHDA and CDR2 is SQIVND (reference sequence). This CDR3 is 14 amino acids long. Written as DNA, the CDR3 is TGTGCCAGTAGACTGGGCCTCGGTGATTCACCCCTCCACTTT. It translates to CASRLGLGDSPLHF.

This clone was counted only a few times. The sample carries other DNA sequences with the same CDR3. This rearrangement joins TRBV5-1 to TRBJ1-1, with 8 bases identical to TRBD1. The CDR3 is 14 residues long. The germline V gene has CDR1 SGHRS and CDR2 YFSETQ. V gave up 4 bases and J gave up 2 bases; unmatched junction bases: 4. CDR3 coding DNA: TGCGCCAGCAGCCGTGGACAGGGCAACACTGAAGCTTTCTTT. Translated, it gives CASSRGQGNTEAFF.

This chain links TRBV6-5 with TRBJ1-1; possibly TRBD1 for D (5 bases). Germline V gene lookup returns CDR1 MNHEY and CDR2 SVGAGI. V dropped 0 bases and J dropped 7 bases, with 15 bases sitting between them. This CDR3 comprises 15 residues. CDR3 region: CASSYSGGVKGEAFF. CDR3 coding DNA: TGTGCCAGCAGTTACTCGGGGGGAGTGAAGGGTGAAGCTTTCTTT.

This chain links TRBV12-3 or TRBV12-4 with TRBJ2-1, with TRBD2 identical over 13 bases. This CDR3 has 12 amino acids. CDR3 residues: CATSGRGNEQFF. CDR3 bases: TGTGCTACTAGCGGGAGGGGTAATGAGCAGTTCTTC.

The rearrangement uses TRBV29-1 and TRBJ2-3, with D perhaps matching TRBD2 (6 bases). Trimming took off 3 bases at V and 1 base at J, with 11 bases between the two ends. The CDR3 is made up of 14 amino acids. Looked up from germline, CDR1 is SQVTM and CDR2 is ANQGSEA. The CDR3 nucleotides are TGCAGCGTTGAGGGTTCTAGCGGCACAGATACGCAGTATTTT. The encoded protein is CSVEGSSGTDTQYF.

The chain combines TRBV6-5 with TRBJ2-7; D remains ambiguous. The V gene's germline CDR1 is MNHEY and CDR2 SVGAGI. The ends were cut back, 7 bases at V and 5 bases at J, with 9 bases in the middle. The CDR3 contains 11 residues. The DNA of the CDR3 is TGTGCCAGCACTCACAGCCACGAGCAGTACTTC. Its translation is CASTHSHEQYF.

The J gene is TRBJ2-7, the V gene TRBV28; D gene ambiguous. CDR1 is MDHEN and CDR2 is SYDVKM in the germline V gene. Trimming stripped 3 bases from V and 4 bases from J, with 7 bases between. CDR3 length: 12 residues. The CDR3 loop is CASSLLQYEQYF. Here the CDR3 DNA reads TGTGCCAGCAGTTTGCTCCAGTACGAGCAGTACTTC.

This clone was seen a single time. The chain couples TRBV5-1 to TRBJ2-1; 11 nucleotides line up with TRBD2. The CDR3 is 16 amino acids. The germline CDR1 and CDR2 sequences are SGHRS and YFSETQ. V lost 0 bases and J lost 3; bases outside the gene matches: 2. The CDR3 loop reads CASSLDTSGGYNEQFF. The CDR3 nucleotides are TGCGCCAGCAGCTTGGATACTAGCGGGGGCTACAATGAGCAGTTCTTC.

The gene calls are TRBV5-4 and TRBJ2-1; D may be TRBD2 (5 bases). The CDR3 is made up of 13 amino acids. The V end was cut by 4 bases, the J end by 8 bases, with 13 bases between. The germline CDR1 and CDR2 sequences are SGHNT and YYREEE (reference sequence). CDR3 loop: CASSLILAHEQFF. For the CDR3, the DNA is TGTGCCAGCAGCCTGATTCTAGCACATGAGCAGTTCTTC.

V and J are TRBV29-1 and TRBJ1-2; possibly TRBD1 for D (5 bases). Trimming took 1 base from V and 7 from J, leaving 13 bases between them. CDR1 is SQVTM and CDR2 is ANQGSEA in the germline V gene. The CDR3 has 13 residues. The CDR3 DNA reads TGCAGCGTTGAAGGCCAGGGCATGGGTGGCTACACCTTC. It is translated as CSVEGQGMGGYTF. Drawing the rest from reference TRBV29-1 and TRBJ1-2, the complete variable domain is SAVISQKPSRDICQRGTSLTIQCQVDSQVTMMFWYRQQPGQSLTLIATANQGSEATYESGFVIDKFPISRPNLTFSTLTVSNMSPEDSSIYLCSVEGQGMGGYTFGSGTRLTVV.

This clone has a handful of counts. The genes are TRBV25-1 and TRBJ1-2; 8 bases line up with TRBD1. CDR3 length: 15 residues. CDR1 and CDR2 (germline): MGHDK, SYGVNS. V was pared by 3 bases and J by 6 bases, with 9 bases of the junction left unmatched. In nucleotides, the CDR3 is TGTGCCAGCAGTGATTCCGGGACAGGTGGAAATGGCTACACCTTC. Translation gives CASSDSGTGGNGYTF.

The J gene is TRBJ1-1, the V gene TRBV9; 7 bases align to TRBD1. In germline, CDR1 is SGDLS, CDR2 YYNGEE. The CDR3 has 15 amino acids. The V gene end was trimmed by 1 base and the J gene end by 3 bases; junction bases not matched to a gene: 6. The CDR3 DNA is TGTGCCAGCAGCGTATTTGGGCAGGGGGACACTGAAGCTTTCTTT. As protein: CASSVFGQGDTEAFF.

The CDR3 reads CAISALAGVTGELFF. DNA of the CDR3: TGTGCCATCAGTGCACTAGCGGGAGTTACCGGGGAGCTGTTTTTT. The chain recombines TRBV10-3 with TRBJ2-2; 11 bases fit TRBD2. Germline lookup yields CDR1 ENHRY and CDR2 SYGVKD. CDR3 length: 15 amino acids. Unmatched junction bases numbered 3, after V lost 4 bases and J lost 5 bases.

This clone was seen at least ten times. The chain joins TRBV29-1 to TRBJ2-5; TRBD2 agrees at 8 bases. This CDR3 region has 14 residues. Germline values: CDR1 SQVTM, CDR2 ANQGSEA. After removal of 4 bases from V and 0 bases from J, the junction contained 4 bases not matched to a gene. CDR3: CSVGTSGNQETQYF. As DNA, the CDR3 is TGCAGCGTTGGAACTAGCGGAAACCAAGAGACCCAGTACTTC. Full variable domain (outside the CDR3, taken from reference TRBV29-1 and TRBJ2-5): SAVISQKPSRDICQRGTSLTIQCQVDSQVTMMFWYRQQPGQSLTLIATANQGSEATYESGFVIDKFPISRPNLTFSTLTVSNMSPEDSSIYLCSVGTSGNQETQYFGPGTRLLVL.

DNA for the CDR3: TGCGCCAGCAGCTTGGGGGGGACTAGCGGGAGGAGTAATGAGCAGTTCTTC. This gives the protein CASSLGGTSGRSNEQFF. The V and J genes are TRBV5-1 and TRBJ2-1; 15 nucleotides agree with TRBD2. The germline CDR1 and CDR2 sequences are SGHRS and YFSETQ. The CDR3 runs to 17 residues. With 0 bases clipped from V and 7 bases from J, the junction kept 5 bases outside the gene matches.